Sequencing of this T cell receptor (beta chain) was carried out in a study of blood T cell repertoires in COVID-19. The CDR3 contains 14 residues. J gave up 2 bases and V 5 bases, and 5 bases lay outside the gene matches. Germline V gives CDR1 MDHEN, CDR2 SYDVKM. Authors' analysis steps: The assay estimated nucleated cells by amplifying reference gene primers. The assay was immunoSEQ multiplex PCR, and TCRdb's table has in-frame clones only and misses some. D and trimming were read from the DNA, whereas the V and J calls and clone size are those reported in that table. Of over 75,000 clones listed, 85% to 90% are singletons.

The V call is TRBV28, the J call TRBJ2-7; 8 nucleotides align to TRBD1. This clonotype was sampled from a human donor with COVID-19, enrolled during active disease. The donor label of this sample is uncertain. The sample taken for sequencing was peripheral blood. The CDR3 region has the DNA TGTGCCAGCAGTCCGGGACAGGCGACCTACGAGCAGTACTTC. Translating it yields CASSPGQATYEQYF.